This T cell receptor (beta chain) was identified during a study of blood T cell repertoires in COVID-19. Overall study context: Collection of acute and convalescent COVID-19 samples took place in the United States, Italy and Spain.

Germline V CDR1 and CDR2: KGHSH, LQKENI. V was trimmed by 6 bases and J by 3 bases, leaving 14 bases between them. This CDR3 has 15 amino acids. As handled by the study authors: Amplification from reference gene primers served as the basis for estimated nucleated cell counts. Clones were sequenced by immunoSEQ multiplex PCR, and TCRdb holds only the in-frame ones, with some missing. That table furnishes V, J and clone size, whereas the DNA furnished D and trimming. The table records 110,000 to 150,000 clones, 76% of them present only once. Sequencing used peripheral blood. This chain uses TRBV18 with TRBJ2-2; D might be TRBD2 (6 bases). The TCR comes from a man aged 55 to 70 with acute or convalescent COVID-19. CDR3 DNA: TGTGCCAGCTCCCGAAACGGGGGACACACCGGGGAGCTGTTTTTT. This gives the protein CASSRNGGHTGELFF.